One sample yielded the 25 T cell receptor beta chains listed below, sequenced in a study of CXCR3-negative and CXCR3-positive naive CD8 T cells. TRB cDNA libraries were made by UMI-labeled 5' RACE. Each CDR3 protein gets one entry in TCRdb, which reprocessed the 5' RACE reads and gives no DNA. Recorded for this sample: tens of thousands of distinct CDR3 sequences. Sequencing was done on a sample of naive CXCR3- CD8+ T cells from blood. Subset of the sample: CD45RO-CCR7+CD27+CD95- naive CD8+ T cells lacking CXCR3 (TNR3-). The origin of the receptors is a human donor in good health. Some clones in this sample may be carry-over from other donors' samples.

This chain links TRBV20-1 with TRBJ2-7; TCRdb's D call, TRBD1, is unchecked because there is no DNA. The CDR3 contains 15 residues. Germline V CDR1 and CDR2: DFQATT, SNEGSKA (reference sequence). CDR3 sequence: CSARPYSGQFYEQYF.

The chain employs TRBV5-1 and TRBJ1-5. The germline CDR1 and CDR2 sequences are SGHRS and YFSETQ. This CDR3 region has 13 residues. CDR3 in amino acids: CASSFTGNQPQHF.

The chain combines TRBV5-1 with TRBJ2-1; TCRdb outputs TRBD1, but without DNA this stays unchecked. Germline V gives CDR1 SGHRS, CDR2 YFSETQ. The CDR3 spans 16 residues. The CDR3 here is CASSPWDTAPYNEQFF.

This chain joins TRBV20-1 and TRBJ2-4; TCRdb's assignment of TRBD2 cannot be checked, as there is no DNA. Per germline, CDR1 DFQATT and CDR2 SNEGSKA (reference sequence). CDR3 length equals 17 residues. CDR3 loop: CSASTSGGAAAKNIQYF.

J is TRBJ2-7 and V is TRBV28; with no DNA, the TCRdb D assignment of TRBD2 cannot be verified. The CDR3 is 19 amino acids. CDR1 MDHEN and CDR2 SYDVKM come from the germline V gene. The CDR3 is CASSFSGTSGRSTSYEQYF.

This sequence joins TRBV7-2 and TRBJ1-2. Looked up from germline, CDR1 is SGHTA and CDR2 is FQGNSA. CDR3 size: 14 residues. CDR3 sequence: CASSLIPGVGGYTF.

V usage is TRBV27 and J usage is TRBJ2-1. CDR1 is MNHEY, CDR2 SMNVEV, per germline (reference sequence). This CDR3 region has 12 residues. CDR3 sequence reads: CASSVLGNEQFF.

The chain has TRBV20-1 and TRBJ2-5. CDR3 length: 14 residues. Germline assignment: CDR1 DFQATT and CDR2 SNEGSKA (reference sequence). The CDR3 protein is CSARERRLQETQYF.

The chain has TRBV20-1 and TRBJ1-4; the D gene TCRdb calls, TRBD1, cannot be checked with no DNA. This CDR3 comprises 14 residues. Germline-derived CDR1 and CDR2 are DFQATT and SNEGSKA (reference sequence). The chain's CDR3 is CSAPPGATNEKLFF.

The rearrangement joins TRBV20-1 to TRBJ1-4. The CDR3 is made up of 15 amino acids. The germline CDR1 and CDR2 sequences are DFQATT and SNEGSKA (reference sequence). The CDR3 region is CSARDVGSTNEKLFF.

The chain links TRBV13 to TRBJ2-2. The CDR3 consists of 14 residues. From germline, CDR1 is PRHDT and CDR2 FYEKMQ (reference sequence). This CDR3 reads CASSLGRGSGELFF.

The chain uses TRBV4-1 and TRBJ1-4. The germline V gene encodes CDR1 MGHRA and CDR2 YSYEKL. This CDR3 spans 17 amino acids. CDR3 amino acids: CASSLLPTSMTNEKLFF.

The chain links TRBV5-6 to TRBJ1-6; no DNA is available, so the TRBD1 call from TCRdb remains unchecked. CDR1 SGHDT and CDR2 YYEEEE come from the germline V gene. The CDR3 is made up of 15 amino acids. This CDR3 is CASSLLRQPNSPLHF.

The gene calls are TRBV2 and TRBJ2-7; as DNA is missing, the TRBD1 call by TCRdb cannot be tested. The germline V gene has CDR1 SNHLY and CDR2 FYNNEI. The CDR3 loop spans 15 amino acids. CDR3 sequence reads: CASSEGTGTSYEQYF.

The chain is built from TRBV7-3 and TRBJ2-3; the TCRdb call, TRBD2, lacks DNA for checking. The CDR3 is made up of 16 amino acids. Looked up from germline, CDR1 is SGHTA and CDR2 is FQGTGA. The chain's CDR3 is CASSLQAEAESDTQYF. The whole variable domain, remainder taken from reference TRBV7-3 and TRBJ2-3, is GAGVSQTPSNKVTEKGKYVELRCDPISGHTALYWYRQSLGQGPEFLIYFQGTGAADDSGLPNDRFFAVRPEGSVSTLKIQRTERGDSAVYLCASSLQAEAESDTQYFGPGTRLTVL.

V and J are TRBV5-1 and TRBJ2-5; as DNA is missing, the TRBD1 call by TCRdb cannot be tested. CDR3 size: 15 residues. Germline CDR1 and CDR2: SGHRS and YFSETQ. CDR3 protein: CASSLSLGQLETQYF.

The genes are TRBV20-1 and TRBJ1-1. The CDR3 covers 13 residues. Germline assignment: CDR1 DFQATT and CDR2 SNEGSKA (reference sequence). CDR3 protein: CSAGFDGGTEAFF.

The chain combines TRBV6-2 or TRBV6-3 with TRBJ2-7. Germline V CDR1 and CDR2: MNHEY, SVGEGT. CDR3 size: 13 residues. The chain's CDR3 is CASSYSVDYEQYF.

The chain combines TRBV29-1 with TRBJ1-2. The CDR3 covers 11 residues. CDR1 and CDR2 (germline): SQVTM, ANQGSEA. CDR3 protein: CSVQGPCGYTF.

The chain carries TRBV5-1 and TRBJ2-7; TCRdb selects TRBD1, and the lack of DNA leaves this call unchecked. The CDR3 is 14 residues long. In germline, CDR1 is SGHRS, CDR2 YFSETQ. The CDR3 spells CASSSTGGPYEQYF.

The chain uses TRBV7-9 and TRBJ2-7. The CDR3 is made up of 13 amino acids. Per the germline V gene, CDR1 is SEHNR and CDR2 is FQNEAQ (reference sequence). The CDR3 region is CASSPMSSYEQYF.

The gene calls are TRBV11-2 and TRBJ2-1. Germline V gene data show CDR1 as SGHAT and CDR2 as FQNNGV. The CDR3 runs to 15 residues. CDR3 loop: CASSLGLRGVHEQFF.

The chain's CDR3 is CASSQTSGNTIYF. The chain has TRBV7-9 and TRBJ1-3. Germline CDR1 reads SEHNR; CDR2 reads FQNEAQ (reference sequence). The CDR3 is 13 residues long.

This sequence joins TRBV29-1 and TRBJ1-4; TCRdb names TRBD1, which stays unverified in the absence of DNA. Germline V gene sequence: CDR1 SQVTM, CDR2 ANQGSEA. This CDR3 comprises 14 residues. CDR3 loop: CSVTLRGANEKLFF.

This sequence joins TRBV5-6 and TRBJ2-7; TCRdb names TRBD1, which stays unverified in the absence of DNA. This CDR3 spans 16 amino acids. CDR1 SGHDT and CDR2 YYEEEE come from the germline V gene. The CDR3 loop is CASSLTGQGFVDEQYF. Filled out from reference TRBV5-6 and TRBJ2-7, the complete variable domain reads DAGVTQSPTHLIKTRGQQVTLRCSPKSGHDTVSWYQQALGQGPQFIFQYYEEEERQRGNFPDRFSGHQFPNYSSELNVNALLLGDSALYLCASSLTGQGFVDEQYFGPGTRLTVT.